This T cell receptor (beta chain) was sequenced during a study of graft-versus-host responses after intestinal transplantation. Across the whole study: Each patient got anti-thymocyte globulin induction, then tacrolimus and steroids for roughly 3 years.

The CDR3 is made up of 16 amino acids. The germline V gene has CDR1 MDHEN and CDR2 SYDVKM. The J segment lost 5 bases and the V segment lost 6 bases, leaving 11 bases of the junction unmatched. Overall study findings and caveats: In recipient marrow, GvH clones were found, and some appeared first in ileum or blood. Declines in HvG clones occurring early post-transplant were associated with peak circulating GvH clone levels.

In regard to this clone: The antigen remains undetermined.

Assay used: immunoSEQ multiplex PCR; TCRdb lists only in-frame clones, some missing. The sample lists fewer than 85,000 clones, more than 80% occurring once. This sequence was found in a human donor who received an intestinal transplant. The rearrangement uses TRBV28 and TRBJ2-1; 9 positions match TRBD2. This sample comprised unstimulated CD8+ T cells sorted from spleen or lymph node cells, obtained before intestinal transplant. CDR3 bases: TGTGCCAGCAGCACCCCGGCGGCTAGCGGGGACAATGAGCAGTTCTTC. Encoded protein: CASSTPAASGDNEQFF.